The present TCR beta chain was sequenced within a study of identical twins. This CDR3 is built from 11 residues. The V end was cut by 7 bases, the J end by 6 bases, with 6 bases between. In germline, CDR1 is MNHNY, CDR2 SVGAGI (reference sequence). TCRdb redid the calling of the 5' RACE reads with MiXCR, one entry per CDR3 protein. The data contain approximately 470,000 distinct CDR3 sequences, about 14% of them singletons. This clonotype occurred many times. No antigen is known for it. Study-level findings and limits: Not following the same donors, the study drew its conclusions from cross-sectional statistical analysis. Abundant beta clonotypes from cord blood had fewer insertions, unlike memory repertoires, which showed none.

A further study also used this sample, focusing on yellow fever vaccine responses in identical twins.

The clonotype comes from a young woman in good health. Sequencing was done on a sample of CD4+ T cells sorted from blood. V usage is TRBV6-6 and J usage is TRBJ2-2, with D uncertain. CDR3: CASIGAGELFF. The CDR3, as DNA: TGTGCCAGCATAGGTGCCGGGGAGCTGTTTTTT.